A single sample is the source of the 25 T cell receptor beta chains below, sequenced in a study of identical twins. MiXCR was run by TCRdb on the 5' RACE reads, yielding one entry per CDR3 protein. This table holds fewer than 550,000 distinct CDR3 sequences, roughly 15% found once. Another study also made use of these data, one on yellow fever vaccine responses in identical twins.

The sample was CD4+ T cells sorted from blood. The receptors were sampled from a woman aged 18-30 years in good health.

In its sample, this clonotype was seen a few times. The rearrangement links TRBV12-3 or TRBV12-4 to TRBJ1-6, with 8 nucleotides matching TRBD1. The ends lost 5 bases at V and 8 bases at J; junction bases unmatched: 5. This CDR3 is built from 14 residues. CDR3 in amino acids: CASSRQGPHSPLHF. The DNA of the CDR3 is TGTGCCAGCAGTCGACAGGGGCCACATTCACCCCTCCACTTT.

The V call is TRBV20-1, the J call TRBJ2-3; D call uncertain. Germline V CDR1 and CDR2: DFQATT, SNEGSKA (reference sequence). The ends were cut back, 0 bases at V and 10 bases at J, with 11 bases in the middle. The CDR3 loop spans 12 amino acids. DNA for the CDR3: TGCAGTGCTAGAGATCAGAATTGGGCGCAGTATTTT. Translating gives CSARDQNWAQYF.

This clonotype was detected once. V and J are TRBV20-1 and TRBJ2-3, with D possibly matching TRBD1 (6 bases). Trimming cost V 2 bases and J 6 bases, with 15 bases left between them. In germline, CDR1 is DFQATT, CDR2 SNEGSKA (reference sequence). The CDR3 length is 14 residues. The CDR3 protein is CSARPDRTPDTQYF. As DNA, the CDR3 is TGCAGTGCTAGACCGGACAGAACCCCTGATACGCAGTATTTT.

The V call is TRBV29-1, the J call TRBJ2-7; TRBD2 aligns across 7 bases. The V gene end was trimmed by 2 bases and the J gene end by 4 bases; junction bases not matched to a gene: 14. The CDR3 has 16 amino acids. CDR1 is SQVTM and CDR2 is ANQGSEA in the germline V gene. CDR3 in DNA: TGCAGCGTTGAAAAGTTCTGGCGGGAGAAATCGTACGAGCAGTACTTC. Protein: CSVEKFWREKSYEQYF.

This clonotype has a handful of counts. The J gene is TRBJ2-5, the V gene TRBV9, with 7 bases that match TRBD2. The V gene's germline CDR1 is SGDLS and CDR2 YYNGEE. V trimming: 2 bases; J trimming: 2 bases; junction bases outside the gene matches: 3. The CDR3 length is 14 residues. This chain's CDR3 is CASSVGGKQETQYF. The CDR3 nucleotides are TGTGCCAGCAGCGTGGGAGGGAAACAAGAGACCCAGTACTTC.

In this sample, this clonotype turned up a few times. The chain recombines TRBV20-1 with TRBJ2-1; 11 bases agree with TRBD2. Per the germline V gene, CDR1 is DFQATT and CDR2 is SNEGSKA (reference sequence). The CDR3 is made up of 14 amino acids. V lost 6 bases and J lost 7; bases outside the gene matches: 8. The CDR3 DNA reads TGCAGTGCGAGGTGGGGACTAGCGGCAAATGAGCAGTTCTTC. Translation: CSARWGLAANEQFF.

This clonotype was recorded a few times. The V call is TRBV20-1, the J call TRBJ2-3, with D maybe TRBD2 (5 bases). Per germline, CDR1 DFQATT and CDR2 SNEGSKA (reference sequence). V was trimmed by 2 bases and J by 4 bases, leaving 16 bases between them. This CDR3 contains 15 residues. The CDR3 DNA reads TGCAGTGCTAGATCCTTGTCGGGGATCCCAGATACGCAGTATTTT. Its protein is CSARSLSGIPDTQYF.

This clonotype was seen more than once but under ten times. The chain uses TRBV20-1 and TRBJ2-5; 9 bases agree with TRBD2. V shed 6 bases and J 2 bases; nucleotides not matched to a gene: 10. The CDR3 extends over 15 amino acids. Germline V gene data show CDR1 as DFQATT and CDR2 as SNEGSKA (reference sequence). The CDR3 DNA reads TGCAGTGCAACAGGGACTAGCCAAAATCAAGAGACCCAGTACTTC. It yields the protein CSATGTSQNQETQYF.

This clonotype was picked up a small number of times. The CDR3 bases are TGCGCCAGTAGGACTCTCACCGCTGAGCAGTTCTTC. It is translated as CASRTLTAEQFF. The chain recombines TRBV5-1 with TRBJ2-1; a weak D match, TRBD2 (5 bases). Germline V CDR1 and CDR2: SGHRS, YFSETQ. The CDR3 consists of 12 residues. V was clipped by 8 bases and J by 9 bases, with 15 bases between them.

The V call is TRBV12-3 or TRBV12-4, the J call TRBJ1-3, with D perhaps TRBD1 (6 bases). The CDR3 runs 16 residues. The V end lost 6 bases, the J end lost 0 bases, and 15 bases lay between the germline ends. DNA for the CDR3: TGTGCCAGCAGAAGCCCGGACAGCTACTCTGGAAACACCATATATTTT. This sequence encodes CASRSPDSYSGNTIYF.

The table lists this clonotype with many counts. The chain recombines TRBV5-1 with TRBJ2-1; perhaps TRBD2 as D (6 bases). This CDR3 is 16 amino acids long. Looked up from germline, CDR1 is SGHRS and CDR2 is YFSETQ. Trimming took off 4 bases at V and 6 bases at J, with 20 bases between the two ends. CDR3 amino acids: CASSERPGTSGNEQFF. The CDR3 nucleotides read TGCGCCAGCAGCGAACGTCCCGGGACTTCAGGCAATGAGCAGTTCTTC.

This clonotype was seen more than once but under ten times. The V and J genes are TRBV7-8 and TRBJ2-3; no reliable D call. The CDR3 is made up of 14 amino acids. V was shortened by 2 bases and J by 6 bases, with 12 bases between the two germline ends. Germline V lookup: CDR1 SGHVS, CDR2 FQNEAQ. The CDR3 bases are TGTGCCAGCAGCTTATGGGGTAGTGGGGATACGCAGTATTTT. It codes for CASSLWGSGDTQYF. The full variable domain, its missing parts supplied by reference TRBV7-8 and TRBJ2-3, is GAGVSQSPRYKVAKRGQDVALRCDPISGHVSLFWYQQALGQGPEFLTYFQNEAQLDKSGLPSDRFFAERPEGSVSTLKIQRTQQEDSAVYLCASSLWGSGDTQYFGPGTRLTVL.

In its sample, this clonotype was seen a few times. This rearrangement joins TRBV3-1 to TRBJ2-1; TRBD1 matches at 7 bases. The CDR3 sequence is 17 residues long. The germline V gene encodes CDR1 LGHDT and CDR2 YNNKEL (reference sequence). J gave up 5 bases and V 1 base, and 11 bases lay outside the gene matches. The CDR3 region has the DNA TGTGCCAGCAGCCAAGGGATTCCGGGACAGAGGGACAATGAGCAGTTCTTC. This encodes CASSQGIPGQRDNEQFF.

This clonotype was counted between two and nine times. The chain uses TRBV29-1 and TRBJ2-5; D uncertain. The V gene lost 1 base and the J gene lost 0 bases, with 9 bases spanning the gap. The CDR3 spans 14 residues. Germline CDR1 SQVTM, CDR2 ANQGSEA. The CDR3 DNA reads TGCAGCGTTGAAGGCAGAAGCTACCAAGAGACCCAGTACTTC. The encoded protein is CSVEGRSYQETQYF.

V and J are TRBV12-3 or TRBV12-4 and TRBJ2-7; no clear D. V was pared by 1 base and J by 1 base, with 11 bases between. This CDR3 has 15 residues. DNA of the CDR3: TGTGCCAGCAGTTTAGGTGGGGTTCAATCCTACGAGCAGTACTTC. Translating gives CASSLGGVQSYEQYF.

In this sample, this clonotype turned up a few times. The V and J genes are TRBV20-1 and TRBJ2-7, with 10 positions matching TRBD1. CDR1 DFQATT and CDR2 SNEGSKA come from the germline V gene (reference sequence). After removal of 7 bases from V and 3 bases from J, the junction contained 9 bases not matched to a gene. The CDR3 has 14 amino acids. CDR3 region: CSVPGQGPFYEQYV. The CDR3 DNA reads TGCAGTGTCCCGGGACAGGGGCCCTTCTACGAGCAGTACGTC.

This CDR3 reads CASSPTGGSDTEAFF. In DNA, the CDR3 is TGCGCCAGCAGCCCCACAGGGGGCTCGGACACTGAAGCTTTCTTT. V and J are TRBV4-1 and TRBJ1-1; TRBD1 aligns across 9 bases. Germline CDR1 and CDR2: MGHRA and YSYEKL. This CDR3 has 15 residues. V gave up 4 bases and J gave up 3 bases; unmatched junction bases: 6.

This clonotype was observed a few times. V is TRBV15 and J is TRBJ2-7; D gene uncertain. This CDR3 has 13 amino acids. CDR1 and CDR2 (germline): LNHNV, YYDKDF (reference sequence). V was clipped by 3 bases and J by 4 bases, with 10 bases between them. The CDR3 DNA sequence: TGTGCCACCAGCAGTGGGGAATTTTACGAGCAGTACGTC. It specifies CATSSGEFYEQYV.

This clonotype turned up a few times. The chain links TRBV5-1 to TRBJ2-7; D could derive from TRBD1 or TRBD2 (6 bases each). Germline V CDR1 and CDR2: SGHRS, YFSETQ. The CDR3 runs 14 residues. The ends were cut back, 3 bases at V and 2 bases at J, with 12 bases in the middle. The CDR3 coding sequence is TGCGCCAGCAGCTGGTGGCGGGACACCTACGAGCAGTACTTC. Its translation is CASSWWRDTYEQYF.

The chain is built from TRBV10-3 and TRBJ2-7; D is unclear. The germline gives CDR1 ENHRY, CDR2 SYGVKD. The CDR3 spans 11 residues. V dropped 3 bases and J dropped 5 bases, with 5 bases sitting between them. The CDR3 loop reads CAISEIHEQYF. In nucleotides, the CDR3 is TGTGCCATCAGTGAAATCCACGAGCAGTACTTC.

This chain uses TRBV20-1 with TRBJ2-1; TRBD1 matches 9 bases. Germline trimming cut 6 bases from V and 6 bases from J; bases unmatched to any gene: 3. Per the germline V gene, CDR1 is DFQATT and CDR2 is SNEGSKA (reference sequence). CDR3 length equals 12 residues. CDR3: CSAADRGNEQFF. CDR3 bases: TGCAGTGCAGCGGACAGGGGCAATGAGCAGTTCTTC.

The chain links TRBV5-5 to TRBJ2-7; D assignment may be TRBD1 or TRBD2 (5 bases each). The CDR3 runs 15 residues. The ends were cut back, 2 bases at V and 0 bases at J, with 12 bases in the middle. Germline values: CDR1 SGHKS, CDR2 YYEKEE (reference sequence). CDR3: CASSLARGDSYEQYF. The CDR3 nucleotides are TGTGCCAGCAGCTTAGCGAGAGGGGACTCCTACGAGCAGTACTTC.

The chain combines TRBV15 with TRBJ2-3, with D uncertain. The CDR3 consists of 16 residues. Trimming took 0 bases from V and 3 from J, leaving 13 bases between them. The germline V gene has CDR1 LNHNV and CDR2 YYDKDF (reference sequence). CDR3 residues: CATSRDRLIGTDTQYF. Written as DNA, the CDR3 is TGTGCCACCAGCAGAGATCGCCTAATAGGAACAGATACGCAGTATTTT.

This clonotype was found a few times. CDR3 nucleotide sequence: TGCAGTGCTAGTGATTCTCGGGGGAGGTCTGAAGCTTTCTTT. Protein: CSASDSRGRSEAFF. The genes are TRBV20-1 and TRBJ1-1, with TRBD1 as a possible D gene (5 bases). The ends were cut back, 3 bases at V and 6 bases at J, with 17 bases in the middle. Germline CDR1 reads DFQATT; CDR2 reads SNEGSKA (reference sequence). This CDR3 is built from 14 residues.

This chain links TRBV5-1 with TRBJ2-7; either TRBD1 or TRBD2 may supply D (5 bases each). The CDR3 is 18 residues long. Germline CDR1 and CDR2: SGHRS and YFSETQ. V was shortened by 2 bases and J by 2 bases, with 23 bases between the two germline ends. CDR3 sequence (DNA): TGCGCCAGCAGCTTAGGGGAGACCCCAGGCATTGGCACCTACGAGCAGTACTTC. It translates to CASSLGETPGIGTYEQYF.